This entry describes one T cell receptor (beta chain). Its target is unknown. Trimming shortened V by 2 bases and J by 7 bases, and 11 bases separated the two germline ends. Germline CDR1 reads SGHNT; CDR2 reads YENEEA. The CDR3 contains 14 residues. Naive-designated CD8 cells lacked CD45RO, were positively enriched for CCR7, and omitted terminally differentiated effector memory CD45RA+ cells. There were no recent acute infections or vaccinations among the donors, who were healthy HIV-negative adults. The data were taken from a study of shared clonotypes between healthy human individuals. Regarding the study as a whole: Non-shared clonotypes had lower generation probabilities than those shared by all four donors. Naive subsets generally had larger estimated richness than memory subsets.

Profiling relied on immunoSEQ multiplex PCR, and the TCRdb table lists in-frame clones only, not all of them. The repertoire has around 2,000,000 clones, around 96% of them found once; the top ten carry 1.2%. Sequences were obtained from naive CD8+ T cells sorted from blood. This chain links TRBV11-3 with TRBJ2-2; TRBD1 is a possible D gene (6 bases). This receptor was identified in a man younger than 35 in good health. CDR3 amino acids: CASSLYQGIGELFF. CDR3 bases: TGTGCCAGCAGCTTATATCAGGGGATCGGGGAGCTGTTTTTT.